The next 28 T cell receptor beta chains were all read from a single sample in a study of blood T cell repertoires in COVID-19. The protocol was immunoSEQ multiplex PCR, while the TCRdb copy is restricted to in-frame clones and leaves out a portion. The table shows about 270,000 clones, with roughly 90% occurring only once. Material: peripheral blood. These TCRs come from a man aged 55 to 70 who had recovered from COVID-19.

This clone was seen only once. The rearrangement joins TRBV25-1 to TRBJ2-5; 9 bases are a match to TRBD1. The CDR3 is 15 residues long. V lost 6 bases and J lost 5; bases outside the gene matches: 10. Looked up from germline, CDR1 is MGHDK and CDR2 is SYGVNS. The DNA of the CDR3 is TGTGCCAGCAGCCTGGGGGACAGGGTGAGGGAGACCCAGTACTTC. This gives the protein CASSLGDRVRETQYF.

This clone was counted a few times. The chain joins TRBV18 to TRBJ1-5, with 7 bases matching TRBD1. The V gene's germline CDR1 is KGHSH and CDR2 LQKENI. The CDR3 is 15 amino acids. V shed 3 bases, J shed 7 bases, and the junction held 9 bases outside the gene matches. This CDR3 reads CASSPRDRGTQPQHF. The CDR3 bases are TGTGCCAGCTCACCCCGGGACAGAGGCACCCAGCCCCAGCATTTT.

The gene calls are TRBV5-6 and TRBJ2-7; TRBD1 agrees at 8 bases. Germline CDR1 SGHDT, CDR2 YYEEEE. This CDR3 has 15 residues. Trimming cost V 0 bases and J 2 bases; bases outside gene matches: 4. CDR3 sequence (DNA): TGTGCCAGCAGCTTGGATTCAGGGGGCCCCTACGAGCAGTACTTC. It encodes CASSLDSGGPYEQYF.

The chain recombines TRBV5-6 with TRBJ2-3, with 7 bases matching TRBD2. Germline values: CDR1 SGHDT, CDR2 YYEEEE. The CDR3 contains 16 residues. V dropped 4 bases and J dropped 2; count of bases not matched to a gene: 10. The CDR3 region is CASSPDRAGYTDTQYF. CDR3 bases: TGTGCCAGCAGCCCGGATCGAGCGGGGTACACAGATACGCAGTATTTT.

This chain links TRBV4-2 with TRBJ2-1; 9 nucleotides line up with TRBD1. This CDR3 region has 15 residues. Germline CDR1 and CDR2: LGHNA and YNFKEQ. V lost 1 base, J lost 7 bases, and 5 bases stayed unmatched. The CDR3 coding sequence is TGTGCCAGCAGCCAAGGGACAGGGGAGCGGAATGAGCAGTTCTTC. Encoded protein: CASSQGTGERNEQFF.

V gene TRBV18 combines with J gene TRBJ2-6, with a weak D call TRBD1 (5 bases). Germline V gene lookup returns CDR1 KGHSH and CDR2 LQKENI. Trimming took off 4 bases at V and 0 bases at J, with 10 bases between the two ends. The length of the CDR3 is 16 residues. The CDR3 protein is CASSQGPGSGANVLTF. The CDR3 DNA reads TGTGCCAGCTCACAGGGGCCTGGCTCTGGGGCCAACGTCCTGACTTTC.

The J gene is TRBJ2-7, the V gene TRBV27; maybe TRBD2 (5 bases). Looked up from germline, CDR1 is MNHEY and CDR2 is SMNVEV (reference sequence). V dropped 4 bases and J dropped 5 bases, with 15 bases sitting between them. This CDR3 has 14 amino acids. CDR3 coding DNA: TGTGCCAGCAGTTCCCCTGCTAGCAAGCACGAGCAGTACTTC. Its protein is CASSSPASKHEQYF.

Only a few counts were recorded for this clone. This chain links TRBV24-1 with TRBJ1-5; D gene unclear. CDR3 size: 13 residues. Trimming took 2 bases from V and 7 from J, leaving 8 bases between them. In germline, CDR1 is KGHDR, CDR2 SFDVKD. The CDR3 is CATSDSPGQPQHF. The CDR3 region has the DNA TGTGCCACCAGTGATTCCCCGGGACAGCCCCAGCATTTT.

The chain couples TRBV12-3 or TRBV12-4 to TRBJ1-1, with 7 nucleotides matching TRBD1. This CDR3 is built from 13 residues. With 4 bases clipped from V and 6 bases from J, the junction kept 5 bases outside the gene matches. The chain's CDR3 is CASSSDREAEAFF. CDR3 nucleotide sequence: TGTGCCAGCAGTTCCGACAGGGAAGCTGAAGCTTTCTTT.

The J gene is TRBJ1-2, the V gene TRBV6-5, with a tentative D call TRBD1 (5 bases). Germline V gives CDR1 MNHEY, CDR2 SVGAGI. V lost 5 bases to trimming and J lost 4 bases, with 17 bases between them. The CDR3 runs 15 residues. DNA of the CDR3: TGTGCCAGCAGTCCAACCCGGGGGGACGGCTATGGCTACACCTTC. Protein product: CASSPTRGDGYGYTF.

J is TRBJ1-1 and V is TRBV5-1; 7 nucleotides agree with TRBD1. Trimming removed 0 bases from V and 6 bases from J; junction bases left unmatched: 5. Germline V gives CDR1 SGHRS, CDR2 YFSETQ. The CDR3 totals 14 residues. CDR3 sequence reads: CASSLVRGTAEAFF. In nucleotides, the CDR3 is TGCGCCAGCAGCTTGGTTCGGGGGACAGCTGAAGCTTTCTTT.

This clone came up once. The rearrangement uses TRBV7-3 and TRBJ2-1; 10 nucleotides line up with TRBD2. J lost 4 bases, V lost 5 bases, and 8 bases had no gene match. Per germline, CDR1 SGHTA and CDR2 FQGTGA. The CDR3 has 16 residues. As DNA, the CDR3 is TGTGCCAGCAGCCCACAACTAGCGGGGCATTACAATGAGCAGTTCTTC. Protein sequence: CASSPQLAGHYNEQFF.

The chain recombines TRBV19 with TRBJ2-7, with TRBD1 as a possible D gene (6 bases). Trimming stripped 6 bases from V and 0 bases from J, with 12 bases between. This CDR3 is 14 amino acids long. CDR1 is LNHDA and CDR2 is SQIVND in the germline V gene (reference sequence). CDR3 protein: CASSPQGLSYEQYF. CDR3 coding DNA: TGTGCCAGTAGCCCACAGGGCCTCTCCTACGAGCAGTACTTC.

The chain employs TRBV6-1 and TRBJ1-5; the D is unclear. V was trimmed by 0 bases and J by 5 bases, leaving 17 bases between them. The CDR3 consists of 17 residues. CDR1 MNHNS and CDR2 SASEGT come from the germline V gene. The CDR3 loop reads CASSEALRGYRHQPQHF. The CDR3 nucleotides are TGTGCCAGCAGTGAAGCGCTTCGGGGATATAGGCATCAGCCCCAGCATTTT.

The chain has TRBV6-6 and TRBJ2-7, with D maybe TRBD1 (7 bases). The length of the CDR3 is 15 residues. Deletions cut 0 bases from V and 2 bases from J, with 11 bases between. Per germline, CDR1 MNHNY and CDR2 SVGAGI (reference sequence). This CDR3 reads CASSYSGRGAYEQYF. The CDR3 region has the DNA TGTGCCAGCAGTTACTCAGGCAGGGGGGCCTACGAGCAGTACTTC.

The rearrangement joins TRBV30 to TRBJ2-3, with D unresolved. There are 12 residues in the CDR3. V was trimmed by 3 bases and J by 0 bases, leaving 4 bases between them. The V gene's germline CDR1 is GTSNPN and CDR2 SVGIG (reference sequence). CDR3: CAWRLSTDTQYF. The DNA for the CDR3 is TGTGCCTGGAGACTAAGCACAGATACGCAGTATTTT.

Notes on this clone: At one boundary the junction diverges from the germline segment, which might be a read error. This sequence joins TRBV6-1 and TRBJ1-1; possibly TRBD1 for D (6 bases). This CDR3 spans 11 amino acids. Germline V gene data show CDR1 as MNHNS and CDR2 as SASEGT. CDR3 loop: CASSENSGQMF. The CDR3 DNA follows: TGTGCCAGCAGTGAAAACTCCGGACAGATGTTT.

The chain links TRBV9 to TRBJ2-7; 9 positions match TRBD1. Germline CDR1 and CDR2: SGDLS and YYNGEE. Germline trimming cut 3 bases from V and 4 bases from J; bases unmatched to any gene: 14. The CDR3 sequence is 17 residues long. In nucleotides, the CDR3 is TGTGCCAGCAGCGGAGATTCCGGGACAGGGAATAAGTACGAGCAGTACTTC. This gives the protein CASSGDSGTGNKYEQYF.

J is TRBJ2-3 and V is TRBV6-6; 9 bases fit TRBD1. The CDR3 length is 15 residues. Germline values: CDR1 MNHNY, CDR2 SVGAGI (reference sequence). With V trimmed by 3 bases and J by 4 bases, 5 bases remained unmatched. Written as DNA, the CDR3 is TGTGCCAGCAGTTATACAGGGGGCGCAGCAGATACGCAGTATTTT. Translated, it gives CASSYTGGAADTQYF.

The genes are TRBV11-2 and TRBJ1-2, with D unclear. Trimming took 4 bases from V and 4 from J, leaving 7 bases between them. Germline V gives CDR1 SGHAT, CDR2 FQNNGV. The CDR3 sequence is 12 residues long. CDR3 DNA: TGTGCCAGCAGCTCGTCGAGCTATGGCTACACCTTC. It specifies CASSSSSYGYTF.

The count of this clone is one. The V call is TRBV9, the J call TRBJ1-6; D unclear. The CDR3 has 15 residues. In germline, CDR1 is SGDLS, CDR2 YYNGEE. Trimming removed 4 bases from V and 7 bases from J, with 15 bases in between. The CDR3: CASSRTSGQNSPLHF. CDR3 DNA sequence: TGTGCCAGCAGCCGAACTAGCGGCCAAAATTCACCCCTCCACTTT.

This chain joins TRBV6-2 or TRBV6-3 and TRBJ1-1; perhaps TRBD1 as D (6 bases). Germline V lookup: CDR1 MNHEY, CDR2 SVGEGT. Trimming shortened V by 2 bases and J by 2 bases, and 21 bases separated the two germline ends. The CDR3 is made up of 18 amino acids. CDR3 region: CASSYQSGVTPSNTEAFF. CDR3 nucleotides: TGTGCCAGCAGTTACCAGTCAGGGGTCACCCCATCCAACACTGAAGCTTTCTTT.

The rearrangement joins TRBV9 to TRBJ2-2; D call uncertain. CDR1 and CDR2 (germline): SGDLS, YYNGEE. The V end was cut by 3 bases, the J end by 0 bases, with 9 bases between. The CDR3 is made up of 15 amino acids. The DNA for the CDR3 is TGTGCCAGCAGCGCAGGTGGCACGAACACCGGGGAGCTGTTTTTT. This encodes CASSAGGTNTGELFF.

The chain is built from TRBV4-1 and TRBJ1-4; 7 nucleotides line up with TRBD1. V trimming: 0 bases; J trimming: 1 base; junction bases outside the gene matches: 8. CDR1 is MGHRA and CDR2 is YSYEKL in the germline V gene. This CDR3 has 18 amino acids. CDR3 residues: CASSQEGGAIKTNEKLFF. The CDR3 bases are TGCGCCAGCAGCCAAGAAGGGGGCGCAATCAAAACTAATGAAAAACTGTTTTTT.

V usage is TRBV24-1 and J usage is TRBJ1-2; a weak D match, TRBD1 (5 bases). V lost 5 bases, J lost 4 bases, and 16 bases lay in between. CDR3 length equals 15 residues. Germline V gene sequence: CDR1 KGHDR, CDR2 SFDVKD. CDR3 sequence: CATSASTAFGYGYTF. As DNA, the CDR3 is TGTGCCACCAGTGCCTCGACAGCCTTCGGCTATGGCTACACCTTC.

The V and J genes are TRBV19 and TRBJ2-1; tentatively, D is TRBD2 (5 bases). Trimming left V 4 bases short and J 2 bases short, with 12 bases between. CDR1 and CDR2 from the germline V gene are LNHDA and SQIVND (reference sequence). The CDR3 runs 15 residues. The CDR3 coding sequence is TGTGCCAGTAGTAATGAGGGATTAACCTACAATGAGCAGTTCTTC. Translation: CASSNEGLTYNEQFF.

This clone was observed once. The genes are TRBV21-1 and TRBJ1-5. TRBV21-1 is a recognized pseudogene. This CDR3 is 17 amino acids long. The CDR3 DNA is TGTGCCAGCAGCAAAGGAACGCCCCTGGAGAGTAATCAGCCCCAGCATTTT. Translated, it gives CASSKGTPLESNQPQHF.

CDR3: CASRTGINQPQHF. CDR3 sequence (DNA): TGTGCCAGTCGGACAGGGATAAATCAGCCCCAGCATTTT. J is TRBJ1-5 and V is TRBV19, with 8 bases that match TRBD1. Germline V gene lookup returns CDR1 LNHDA and CDR2 SQIVND (reference sequence). The CDR3 is 13 residues long. The V and J ends lost 8 bases and 4 bases, in that order; junction bases with no gene match: 4. Together with reference TRBV19 and TRBJ1-5, the CDR3 gives the full variable domain: DGGITQSPKYLFRKEGQNVTLSCEQNLNHDAMYWYRQDPGQGLRLIYYSQIVNDFQKGDIAEGYSVSREKKESFPLTVTSAQKNPTAFYLCASRTGINQPQHFGDGTRLSIL.